The following is a T cell receptor beta chain sequence with its context. The data are from a study of blood T cell repertoires in COVID-19. Across the whole study: The origin of the acute and convalescent COVID-19 samples was the United States, Italy and Spain. PBMCs, B-cell-depleted T cells, or T cells were the source of the cDNA or gDNA that made up the material.

Original processing notes: How many nucleated cells were present was estimated from reference gene primer amplification. The assay was immunoSEQ multiplex PCR, and TCRdb's table has in-frame clones only and misses some. That table furnishes V, J and clone size, whereas the DNA furnished D and trimming. The sample gives some 160,000 clones, 65% to 85% of which show up once; 11% to 15% is in the top ten. Looked up from germline, CDR1 is MNHEY and CDR2 is SVGAGI. The CDR3 consists of 15 residues. The V and J ends lost 0 bases and 5 bases respectively, with 10 bases between them. Sequencing input: peripheral blood. The V and J genes are TRBV6-5 and TRBJ1-4; tentatively, D is TRBD1 (5 bases). The sequence derives from a woman older than 75 with acute or convalescent COVID-19. The CDR3 DNA is TGTGCCAGCAGTTACTCGGGGCCGATGAATGAAAAACTGTTTTTT. It encodes CASSYSGPMNEKLFF.